This is a list of T cell receptor beta chains from one sample in a study of blood T cells in healthy people across ages. TCRdb called the 5' RACE reads again in MiXCR, with one record for every CDR3 protein. The repertoire has more than 1.4 million distinct CDR3 sequences, approximately 42% of them found once; the top ten carry 7.9%. Sequencing used blood. These TCRs come from a young woman in good health. CDR3s include the opening cysteine and the closing phenylalanine or tryptophan. The order of the fields is CDR3 protein, CDR3 DNA, J gene, V gene, D gene, clone size. A D gene is named only where the DNA matches it firmly. Clone sizes are given selectively: once, few, many, or a class where the clone is expanded.

cdr3_aa: CSAQRAGGRLTGELFF
cdr3_nt: TGCAGTGCTCAACGAGCGGGGGGACGACTCACCGGGGAGCTGTTTTTT
j_call: TRBJ2-2
v_call: TRBV20-1
d_call: TRBD2
clone_size: -

cdr3_aa: CSGRAGAIATNEKLFF
cdr3_nt: TGCAGTGGGCGGGCAGGGGCAATTGCAACTAATGAAAAACTGTTTTTT
j_call: TRBJ1-4
v_call: TRBV20-1
d_call: -
clone_size: -

cdr3_aa: CASSEGGYNEQYF
cdr3_nt: TGTGCCAGCAGTGAAGGGGGATACAATGAGCAGTACTTC
j_call: TRBJ2-7
v_call: TRBV6-1
d_call: -
clone_size: -

cdr3_aa: CASSRDRGSHGELFF
cdr3_nt: TGTGCCAGCAGTCGGGACAGGGGATCGCACGGGGAGCTGTTTTTT
j_call: TRBJ2-2
v_call: TRBV12-3/TRBV12-4
d_call: TRBD1
clone_size: -

cdr3_aa: CASSMRPSGGNQETQYF
cdr3_nt: TGCGCCAGCAGCATGCGACCTAGCGGGGGGAACCAAGAGACCCAGTACTTC
j_call: TRBJ2-5
v_call: TRBV5-1
d_call: TRBD2
clone_size: -

cdr3_aa: CASSLIGTGGAETQYF
cdr3_nt: TGTGCCAGCAGTTTAATAGGGACAGGGGGCGCAGAGACCCAGTACTTC
j_call: TRBJ2-5
v_call: TRBV27
d_call: TRBD1
clone_size: few

cdr3_aa: CASSLGPGYRETQYF
cdr3_nt: TGTGCCAGCAGCTTGGGGCCGGGTTACAGAGAGACCCAGTACTTC
j_call: TRBJ2-5
v_call: TRBV5-4
d_call: -
clone_size: once

cdr3_aa: CASSVGPGQGPTEAFF
cdr3_nt: TGTGCCAGCAGCGTAGGCCCCGGACAGGGACCCACTGAAGCTTTCTTT
j_call: TRBJ1-1
v_call: TRBV9
d_call: TRBD1
clone_size: -

cdr3_aa: CASSLTEVNEQFF
cdr3_nt: TGTGCCAGCAGCTTAACGGAGGTCAATGAGCAGTTCTTC
j_call: TRBJ2-1
v_call: TRBV7-9
d_call: -
clone_size: few

cdr3_aa: CASSLGTLGKNIQYF
cdr3_nt: TGTGCCAGCAGCTTGGGTACCTTGGGCAAAAACATTCAGTACTTC
j_call: TRBJ2-4
v_call: TRBV7-2
d_call: -
clone_size: few

cdr3_aa: CASSPAWGTYNEQFF
cdr3_nt: TGTGCCAGCAGTCCCGCCTGGGGCACCTACAATGAGCAGTTCTTC
j_call: TRBJ2-1
v_call: TRBV27
d_call: -
clone_size: -

cdr3_aa: CASSPDTVSSGNTIYF
cdr3_nt: TGTGCCAGCAGCCCAGATACGGTCTCCTCTGGAAACACCATATATTTT
j_call: TRBJ1-3
v_call: TRBV6-6
d_call: -
clone_size: -

cdr3_aa: CASSAGGTGGLDEQFF
cdr3_nt: TGTGCCAGCAGCGCGGGGGGGACAGGGGGCCTGGATGAGCAGTTCTTC
j_call: TRBJ2-1
v_call: TRBV9
d_call: TRBD1
clone_size: -